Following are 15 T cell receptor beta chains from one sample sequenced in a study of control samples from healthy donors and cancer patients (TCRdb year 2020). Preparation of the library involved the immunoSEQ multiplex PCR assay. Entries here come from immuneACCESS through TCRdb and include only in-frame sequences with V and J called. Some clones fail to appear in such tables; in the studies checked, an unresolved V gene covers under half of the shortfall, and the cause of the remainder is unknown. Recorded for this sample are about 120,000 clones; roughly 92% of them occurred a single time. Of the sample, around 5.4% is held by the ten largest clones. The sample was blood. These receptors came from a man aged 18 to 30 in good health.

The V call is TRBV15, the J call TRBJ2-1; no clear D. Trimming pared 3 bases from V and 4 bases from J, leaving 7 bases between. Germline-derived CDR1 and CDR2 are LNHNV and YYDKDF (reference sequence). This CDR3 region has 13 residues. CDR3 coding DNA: TGTGCCACCAGCAGGGGTATGTACAATGAGCAGTTCTTC. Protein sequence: CATSRGMYNEQFF.

The CDR3 reads CASRVAGTGTYGYTF. The DNA of the CDR3 is TGTGCCAGCAGAGTGGCCGGTACAGGAACGTATGGCTACACCTTC. V usage is TRBV28 and J usage is TRBJ1-2; weak D call: TRBD1 (5 bases). V gave up 6 bases and J gave up 5 bases, with 19 bases separating them. This CDR3 region has 15 residues. Looked up from germline, CDR1 is MDHEN and CDR2 is SYDVKM.

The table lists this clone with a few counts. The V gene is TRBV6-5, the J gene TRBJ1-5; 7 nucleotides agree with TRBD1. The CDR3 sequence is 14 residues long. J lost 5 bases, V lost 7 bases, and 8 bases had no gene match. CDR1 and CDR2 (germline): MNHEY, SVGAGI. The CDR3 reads CASKSGQIYQPQHF. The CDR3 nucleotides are TGTGCCAGCAAATCGGGACAGATATATCAGCCCCAGCATTTT.

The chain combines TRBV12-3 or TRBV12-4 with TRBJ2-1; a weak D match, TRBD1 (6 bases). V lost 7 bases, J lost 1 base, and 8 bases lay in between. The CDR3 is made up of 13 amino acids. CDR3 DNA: TGTGCCAGCAAAACAGGGTCCTACAATGAGCAGTTCTTC. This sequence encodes CASKTGSYNEQFF.

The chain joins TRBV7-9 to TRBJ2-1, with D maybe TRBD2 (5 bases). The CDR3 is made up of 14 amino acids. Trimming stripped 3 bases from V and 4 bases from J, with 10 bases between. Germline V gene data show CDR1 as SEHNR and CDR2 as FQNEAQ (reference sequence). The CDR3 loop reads CASSFTGSYNEQFF. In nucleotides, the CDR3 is TGTGCCAGCAGCTTTACGGGGTCATACAATGAGCAGTTCTTC.

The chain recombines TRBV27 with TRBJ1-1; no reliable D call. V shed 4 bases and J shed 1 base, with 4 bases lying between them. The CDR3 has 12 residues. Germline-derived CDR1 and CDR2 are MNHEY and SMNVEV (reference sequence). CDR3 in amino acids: CASSSSNTEAFF. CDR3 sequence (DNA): TGTGCCAGCAGTTCCTCGAACACTGAAGCTTTCTTT.

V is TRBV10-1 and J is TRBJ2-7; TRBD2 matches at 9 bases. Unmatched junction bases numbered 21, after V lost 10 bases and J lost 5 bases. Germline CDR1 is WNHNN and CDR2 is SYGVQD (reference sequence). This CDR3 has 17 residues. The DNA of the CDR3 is TGCGCCAACCTAGTAAGGGACGTAGCGGGGGTCACCCACGAGCAGTACTTC. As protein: CANLVRDVAGVTHEQYF.

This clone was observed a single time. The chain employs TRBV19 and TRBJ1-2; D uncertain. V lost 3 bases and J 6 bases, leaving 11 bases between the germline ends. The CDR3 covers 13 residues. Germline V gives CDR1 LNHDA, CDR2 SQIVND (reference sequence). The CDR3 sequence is CASSIVVGHGYTF. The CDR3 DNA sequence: TGTGCCAGTAGTATTGTCGTCGGTCATGGCTACACCTTC.

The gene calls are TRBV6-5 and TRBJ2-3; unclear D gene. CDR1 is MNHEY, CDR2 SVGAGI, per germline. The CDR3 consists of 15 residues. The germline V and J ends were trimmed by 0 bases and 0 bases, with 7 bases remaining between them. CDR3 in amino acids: CASSYSRRSTDTQYF. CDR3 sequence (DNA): TGTGCCAGCAGTTACTCCAGGAGAAGCACAGATACGCAGTATTTT.

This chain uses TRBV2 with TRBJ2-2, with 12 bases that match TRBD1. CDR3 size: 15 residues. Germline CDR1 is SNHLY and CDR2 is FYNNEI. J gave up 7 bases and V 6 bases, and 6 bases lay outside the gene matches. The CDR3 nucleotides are TGTGCCAGCAGAATGGGACAGGGGGCAATCGGGGAGCTGTTTTTT. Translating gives CASRMGQGAIGELFF.

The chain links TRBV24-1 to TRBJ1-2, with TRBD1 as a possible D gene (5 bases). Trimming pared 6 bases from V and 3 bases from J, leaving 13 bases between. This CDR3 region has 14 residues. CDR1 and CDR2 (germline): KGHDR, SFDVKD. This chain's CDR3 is CATSLRGKDYGYTF. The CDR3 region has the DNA TGTGCCACCAGTCTGAGGGGTAAAGACTATGGCTACACCTTC.

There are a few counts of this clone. The CDR3 DNA is TGTGCCAGCAGCTCCCAGGGGGTGTATAGGGTGGAGAACACTGAAGCTTTCTTT. Translated: CASSSQGVYRVENTEAFF. This chain joins TRBV5-6 and TRBJ1-1; 7 bases fit TRBD1. Unmatched junction bases numbered 15, after V lost 3 bases and J lost 1 base. The CDR3 has 18 amino acids. Germline V CDR1 and CDR2: SGHDT, YYEEEE.

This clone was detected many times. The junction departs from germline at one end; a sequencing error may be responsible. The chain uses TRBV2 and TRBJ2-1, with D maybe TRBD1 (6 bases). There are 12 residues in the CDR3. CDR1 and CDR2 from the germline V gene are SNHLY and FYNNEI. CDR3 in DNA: TGTGCCAGCAGCGAAGGACAGTATGAGCAGTTCTTC. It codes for CASSEGQYEQFF.

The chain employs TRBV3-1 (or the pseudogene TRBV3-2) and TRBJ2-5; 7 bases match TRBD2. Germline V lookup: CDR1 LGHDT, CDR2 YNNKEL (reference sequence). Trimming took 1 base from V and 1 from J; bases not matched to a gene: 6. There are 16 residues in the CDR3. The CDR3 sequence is CASSQVSSGTQETQYF. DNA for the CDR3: TGTGCCAGCAGCCAAGTCTCAAGCGGGACCCAAGAGACCCAGTACTTC.

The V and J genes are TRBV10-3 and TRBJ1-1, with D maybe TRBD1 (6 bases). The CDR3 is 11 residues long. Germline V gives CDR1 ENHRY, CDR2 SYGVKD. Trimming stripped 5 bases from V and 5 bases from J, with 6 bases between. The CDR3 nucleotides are TGTGCCATCAGTCAGGGGACTGAAGCTTTCTTT. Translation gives CAISQGTEAFF.